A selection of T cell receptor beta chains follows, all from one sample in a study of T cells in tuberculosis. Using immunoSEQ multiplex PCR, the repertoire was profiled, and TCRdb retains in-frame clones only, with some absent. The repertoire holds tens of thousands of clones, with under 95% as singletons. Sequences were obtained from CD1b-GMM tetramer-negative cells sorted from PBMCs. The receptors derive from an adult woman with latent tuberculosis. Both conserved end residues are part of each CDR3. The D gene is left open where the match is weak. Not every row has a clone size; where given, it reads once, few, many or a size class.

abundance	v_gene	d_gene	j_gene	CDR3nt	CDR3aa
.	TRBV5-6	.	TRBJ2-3	TGTGCCAGCAGCTTGGTGGGGCCCGGCGGACGCACAGATACGCAGTATTTT	CASSLVGPGGRTDTQYF
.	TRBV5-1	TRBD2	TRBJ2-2	TGCGCCAGCAGCGTCCTAGCGGGGGTGAACACCGGGGAGCTGTTTTTT	CASSVLAGVNTGELFF
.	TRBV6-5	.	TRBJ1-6	TGTGCCAGCAGTTACTCGAGGGGGAGGGATGCACCCCTCCACTTT	CASSYSRGRDAPLHF
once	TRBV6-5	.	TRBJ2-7	TGTGCCAGCAGTTACGCCGTTATCTCCTACGAGCAGTACTTC	CASSYAVISYEQYF
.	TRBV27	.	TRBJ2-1	TGTGCCAGCAGTTTAGGCCCTCAGTCCAATGAGCAGTTCTTC	CASSLGPQSNEQFF
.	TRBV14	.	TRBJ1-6	TGTGCCAGCAGCAAAAACAGGAGTAGCTCCTATAATTCACCCCTCCACTTT	CASSKNRSSSYNSPLHF
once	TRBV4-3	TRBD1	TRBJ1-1	TGCGCCAGCAGCCAAGATCTTGCAGGGGGCGAGACTGAAGCTTTCTTT	CASSQDLAGGETEAFF
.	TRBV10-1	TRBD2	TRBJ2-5	TGCGCCAGCAGTGAAGGTCTTGGCGGGGGGATCCAAGAGACCCAGTACTTC	CASSEGLGGGIQETQYF
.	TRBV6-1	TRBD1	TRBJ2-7	TGTGCCAGCAAGCCCTCCGGACAGGGGCCGTACGAGCAGTACTTC	CASKPSGQGPYEQYF
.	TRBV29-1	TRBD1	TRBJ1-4	TGCAGCGCGAGTGGACAGGGTAATGAAAAACTGTTTTTT	CSASGQGNEKLFF
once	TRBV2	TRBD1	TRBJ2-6	TGTGCCAGCAGTACTACAGGGGGCGTAGCCGGGGCCAACGTCCTGACTTTC	CASSTTGGVAGANVLTF
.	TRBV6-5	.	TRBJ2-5	TGTGCCAGCAGCCGGGACTTACAAGAGACCCAGTACTTC	CASSRDLQETQYF
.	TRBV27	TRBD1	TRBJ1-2	TGTGCCAGCAGTTCAAACGACAGGGGGCCAGTGGATGGCTACACCTTC	CASSSNDRGPVDGYTF
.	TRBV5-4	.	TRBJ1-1	TGTGCCAGCAGCTTGGAACAGGGCATAACTGAAGCTTTCTTT	CASSLEQGITEAFF
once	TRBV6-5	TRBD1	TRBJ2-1	TGTGCCAGCAGTTACTCGACTCCGGGGGGACAGGGTGAGCAGTTCTTC	CASSYSTPGGQGEQFF
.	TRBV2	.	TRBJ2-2	TGTGCCAGCAGTGACCCAGGGCTAACCGGGGAGCTGTTTTTT	CASSDPGLTGELFF
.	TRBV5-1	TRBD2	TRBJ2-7	TGCGCCAGCAGCCTGGGTGGCGCTAGCGGAAGCTACGAGCAGTACTTC	CASSLGGASGSYEQYF
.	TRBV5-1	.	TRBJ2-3	TGCGCCAGCAGCCTGACAGATACGCAGTATTTT	CASSLTDTQYF